This T cell receptor (beta chain) emerged from a study of T cell clonotyping in hematopoietic cell transplantation. Whole-study findings and limits: No sorting was done, leaving CD4 and CD8 contributions mixed. Graft donor and pretransplant recipient Inverse Simpson Index values predicted broader posttransplant TCR diversity.

Profiling relied on immunoSEQ multiplex PCR, and the TCRdb table lists in-frame clones only, not all of them. The sample shows over a thousand clones, nearly 90% of them seen only once. About this clone: What it binds is not known.

This CDR3 contains 15 residues. Trimming took 3 bases from V and 1 from J, leaving 9 bases between them. The germline V gene has CDR1 SEHNR and CDR2 FQNEAQ (reference sequence). The J gene is TRBJ2-2, the V gene TRBV7-9, with a weak D call TRBD1 (5 bases). The TCR was taken from a female patient between 50 and 60 years old who had an allogeneic stem cell transplant from an unrelated donor, so T cells may come from the graft donor. Some clones in this sample may be carry-over from other donors' samples. The sample consisted of peripheral blood mononuclear cells, taken 180 days after allogeneic stem cell transplant. In DNA form, the CDR3 reads TGTGCCAGCAGCTTCGGACATCGGAACACCGGGGAGCTGTTTTTT. This encodes CASSFGHRNTGELFF. The whole variable domain, filled in from reference TRBV7-9 and TRBJ2-2, reads DTGVSQNPRHKITKRGQNVTFRCDPISEHNRLYWYRQTLGQGPEFLTYFQNEAQLEKSRLLSDRFSAERPKGSFSTLEIQRTEQGDSAMYLCASSFGHRNTGELFFGEGSRLTVL.